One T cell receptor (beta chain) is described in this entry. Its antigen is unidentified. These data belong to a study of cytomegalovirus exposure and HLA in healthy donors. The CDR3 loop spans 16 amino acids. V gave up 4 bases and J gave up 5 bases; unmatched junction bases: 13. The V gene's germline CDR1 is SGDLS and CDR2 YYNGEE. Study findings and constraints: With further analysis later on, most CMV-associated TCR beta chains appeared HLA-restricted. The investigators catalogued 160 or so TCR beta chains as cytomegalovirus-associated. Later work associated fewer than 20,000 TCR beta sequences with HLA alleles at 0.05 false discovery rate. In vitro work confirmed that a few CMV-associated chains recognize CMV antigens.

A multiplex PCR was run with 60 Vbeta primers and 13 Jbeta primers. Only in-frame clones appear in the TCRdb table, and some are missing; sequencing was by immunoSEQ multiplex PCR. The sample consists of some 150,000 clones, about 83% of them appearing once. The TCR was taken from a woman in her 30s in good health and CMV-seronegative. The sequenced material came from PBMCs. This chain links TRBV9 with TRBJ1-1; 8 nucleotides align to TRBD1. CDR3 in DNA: TGTGCCAGCAGCACAGACCCCACAGGGGGTGGGACTGAAGCTTTCTTT. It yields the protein CASSTDPTGGGTEAFF.